This is a list of T cell receptor beta chains from one sample in a study of radiotherapy plus CTLA-4 blockade in lung cancer. Profiled with immunoSEQ multiplex PCR; TCRdb holds only in-frame clones, not every one. The top ten hold around 4.8% of the sample, which has 110,000 or so clones, about four fifths seen once. The source was peripheral blood, collected from a patient treated with radiotherapy plus ipilimumab. The receptor set was obtained from a human donor with non-small cell lung cancer who had a partial response to radiotherapy plus ipilimumab. CDR3s include the opening cysteine and the closing phenylalanine or tryptophan. Fields, in order: V gene, D gene, J gene, CDR3 DNA, CDR3 protein. A D gene is named only where the DNA matches it firmly.

TRBV5-1	NA	TRBJ2-2	TGCGCCAGCAGCTCCCGGGATAACACCGGGGAGCTGTTTTTT	CASSSRDNTGELFF
TRBV4-1	NA	TRBJ1-2	TGCGCCAGCAGCCAGGCGGACGGGGACTATGGCTACACCTTC	CASSQADGDYGYTF
TRBV15	NA	TRBJ1-3	TGTGCCACCAGCGGGGAGGTAGCAGCCGACCAAGGATCTGGAAACACCATATATTTT	CATSGEVAADQGSGNTIYF
TRBV28	TRBD1	TRBJ1-4	TGTGCCAGCATTCCGACAGGGATAAATGAAAAACTGTTTTTT	CASIPTGINEKLFF
TRBV5-1	TRBD1	TRBJ1-2	TGCGCCAGCAGCGCGGGGGACAGGGGGTTCGACTATGGCTACACCTTC	CASSAGDRGFDYGYTF
TRBV13	TRBD1	TRBJ1-1	TGTGCCAGCAGCTTTTTGACAGGGCCGAACACTGAAGCTTTCTTT	CASSFLTGPNTEAFF
TRBV11-1	NA	TRBJ1-1	TGTGCCAGCAGCCTTAGGGTGGACAGCCAAGGGAGGAACACTGAAGCTTTCTTT	CASSLRVDSQGRNTEAFF
TRBV9	NA	TRBJ2-2	TGTGCCAGCAGCGTAAGGGGCCCCGGGGAGCTGTTTTTT	CASSVRGPGELFF
TRBV5-1	TRBD1	TRBJ2-7	TGCGCCAGCAGCCCAATTCCGGGACAGGGCTCCTACGAGCAGTACTTC	CASSPIPGQGSYEQYF
TRBV27	NA	TRBJ2-7	TGTGCCAGCAGTCGTAGACTCTCCTACGAGCAGTACTTC	CASSRRLSYEQYF
TRBV15	NA	TRBJ2-7	TGTGCCACCAGCAGAGGCGGCCTCACTTCCTACGAGCAGTACTTC	CATSRGGLTSYEQYF